The clone carrying this T cell receptor beta chain was seen many times. The data belong to a study of T-cell memory formation after mild COVID-19. V shed 3 bases and J 4 bases; nucleotides not matched to a gene: 2. Germline loops: CDR1 SGHRS, CDR2 YFSETQ. The CDR3 loop spans 15 amino acids. TCRdb redid the calling of the 5' RACE reads with MiXCR, one entry per CDR3 protein. The profile shows around 320,000 distinct CDR3 sequences, around 28% of them singletons. Sequenced sample: PBMCs or a T cell subset sorted from them (not recorded which). This clonotype originated in an adult woman who had mild COVID-19 (a few samples of this study predate the infection). Cell type and time point are not known. The V and J genes are TRBV5-1 and TRBJ2-2; 11 nucleotides match TRBD1. The CDR3 region has the DNA TGCGCCAGCAGCTGGACAGGGGGCAGCACCGGGGAGCTGTTTTTT. Residues: CASSWTGGSTGELFF.